The TCR beta chain under discussion was sequenced for a study of CD8+CD57+ T cells in acquired aplastic anemia. Study-level results: Patients and controls had in common approximately 29 CD8+ CDR3 sequences.

Points on this clonotype: Its specificity is not known.

Germline CDR1 is LNHDA and CDR2 is SQIVND (reference sequence). V shed 2 bases and J shed 2 bases, with 7 bases lying between them. This CDR3 has 13 amino acids. Those patients picked for sequencing had displayed CD8+CD57+ cell expansion on flow cytometry. The patients all had a severe acquired aplastic anemia diagnosis. For CDR3 and TCR beta VDJ profiling, genomic DNA was the template used. TCRdb recomputed calls from the reads with MiXCR, one row per CDR3 protein. Among under 200,000 distinct CDR3 sequences, about half were seen once, and the ten largest hold roughly 2%. The chain couples TRBV19 to TRBJ2-7; D gene ambiguous. The TCR originated in a human donor with aplastic anemia. The specimen was sorted CD4+, CD8+, or CD8+CD57+ T cells (not recorded which) from PBMCs. The chain's CDR3 is CASSIRLTYEQYF. Here the CDR3 DNA reads TGTGCCAGTAGTATACGCCTCACCTACGAGCAGTACTTC.